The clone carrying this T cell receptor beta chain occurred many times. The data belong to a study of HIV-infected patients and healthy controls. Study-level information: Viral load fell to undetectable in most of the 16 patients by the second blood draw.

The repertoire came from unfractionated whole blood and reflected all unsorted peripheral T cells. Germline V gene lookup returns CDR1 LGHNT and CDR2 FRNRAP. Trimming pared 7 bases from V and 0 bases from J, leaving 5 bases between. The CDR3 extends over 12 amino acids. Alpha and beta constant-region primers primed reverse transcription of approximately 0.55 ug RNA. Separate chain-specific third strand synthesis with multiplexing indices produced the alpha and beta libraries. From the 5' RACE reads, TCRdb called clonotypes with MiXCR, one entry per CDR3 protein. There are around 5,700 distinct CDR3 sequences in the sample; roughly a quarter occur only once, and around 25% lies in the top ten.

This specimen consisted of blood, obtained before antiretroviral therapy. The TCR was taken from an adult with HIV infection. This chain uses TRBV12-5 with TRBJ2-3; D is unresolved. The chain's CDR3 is CASARSTDTQYF. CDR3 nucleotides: TGTGCTAGTGCCCGGAGCACAGATACGCAGTATTTT.